Below are 5 T cell receptor beta chains sequenced from a single sample in a study of T cell responses to AZD1222 COVID-19 vaccine (dated by TCRdb to the early 2020s). Library method: the immunoSEQ multiplex PCR assay. The clones in this table, taken by TCRdb from immuneACCESS, are in-frame only. Not every clone is retained; where verified, under half of the shortfall comes from an unresolved V gene, and the cause of the rest is unknown. The sample table lists approximately 140,000 clones, more than 80% of them with a count of one. The ten largest clonotypes hold approximately 8% of the sample. The time point label for this specimen denotes: about 28 days (+/-7) after the second vaccine dose. This specimen's treatment or condition label, interpreted: meningococcal conjugate vaccine given as trial control. The sequencing here drew on peripheral blood, taken 28 days after the second dose of the MenACWY control vaccine. Receptor source: an adult who received the MenACWY meningococcal vaccine as a control.

This chain connects TRBV6-6 to TRBJ2-2, with TRBD2 matching over 13 bases. The CDR3 is made up of 15 amino acids. V was pared by 6 bases and J by 4 bases, with 2 bases of the junction left unmatched. The V gene's germline CDR1 is MNHNY and CDR2 SVGAGI (reference sequence). CDR3 residues: CASRTSGRGTGELFF. CDR3 coding DNA: TGTGCCAGCAGAACTAGCGGGAGGGGCACCGGGGAGCTGTTTTTT.

This rearrangement joins TRBV27 to TRBJ2-7; D is unresolved. The germline CDR1 and CDR2 sequences are MNHEY and SMNVEV (reference sequence). V lost 0 bases, J lost 1 base, and 13 bases lay in between. CDR3 length equals 16 residues. CDR3 DNA sequence: TGTGCCAGCAGTTTATCCAGGCCCGATAGTTCCTACGAGCAGTACTTC. Protein sequence: CASSLSRPDSSYEQYF.

CDR3 DNA sequence: TGTGCCAGCAGCTTAACCGACAGAAACTATGGCTACACCTTC. It yields the protein CASSLTDRNYGYTF. V and J are TRBV7-9 and TRBJ1-2; possible D gene TRBD1, 5 bases. Trimming cost V 2 bases and J 2 bases, with 9 bases left between them. The CDR3 is made up of 14 amino acids. CDR1 and CDR2 from the germline V gene are SEHNR and FQNEAQ (reference sequence).

The V call is TRBV10-1, the J call TRBJ1-4, with TRBD1 identical over 9 bases. Germline loops: CDR1 WNHNN, CDR2 SYGVQD (reference sequence). The trim removed 6 bases at V and 6 bases at J, leaving 5 bases unmatched. The CDR3 extends over 14 amino acids. CDR3 protein: CASRSTGGYEKLFF. DNA of the CDR3: TGCGCCAGCAGGTCGACAGGGGGGTATGAAAAACTGTTTTTT.

The rearrangement uses TRBV18 and TRBJ2-1; no clear D gene. In germline, CDR1 is KGHSH, CDR2 LQKENI. This CDR3 region has 15 residues. Trimming left V 3 bases short and J 7 bases short, with 16 bases between. CDR3 region: CASSPYLRAENEQFF. The DNA of the CDR3 is TGTGCCAGCTCACCTTACCTCCGGGCGGAGAATGAGCAGTTCTTC. Based on the CDR3 plus reference TRBV18 and TRBJ2-1, the full variable domain is NAGVMQNPRHLVRRRGQEARLRCSPMKGHSHVYWYRQLPEEGLKFMVYLQKENIIDESGMPKERFSAEFPKEGPSILRIQQVVRGDSAAYFCASSPYLRAENEQFFGPGTRLTVL.